Below, 8 T cell receptor beta chains from the same sample are listed, as sequenced in a study of blood T cell repertoires in COVID-19 (dated by TCRdb to 2020 to 2021). Library construction relied on the immunoSEQ multiplex PCR assay. This immuneACCESS table, as held by TCRdb, lists in-frame sequences with V and J called but not all clones. Of the missing ones, under half trace to an unresolved V gene in checked studies; the others have no known cause. The sample includes about 61,000 clones, with about 77% observed a single time. The top ten constitute approximately 21% of the sample. The source material was peripheral blood. These receptors were taken from a man older than 75 with active or convalescent COVID-19.

This rearrangement joins TRBV6-6 to TRBJ2-2; the match to TRBD1 covers 10 bases. The CDR3 sequence is 15 residues long. J lost 6 bases, V lost 6 bases, and 7 bases had no gene match. Germline-derived CDR1 and CDR2 are MNHNY and SVGAGI (reference sequence). The CDR3 DNA sequence: TGTGCCAGCAGCTTTAGACAGGGGGCTTCCGGGGAGCTGTTTTTT. Translated, it gives CASSFRQGASGELFF.

CDR3 coding DNA: TGTGCCAGCAGTTACTTACTCGAGCAGTACTTC. This encodes CASSYLLEQYF. The rearrangement joins TRBV6-5 to TRBJ2-7, with unresolved D. Looked up from germline, CDR1 is MNHEY and CDR2 is SVGAGI. V dropped 1 base and J dropped 6 bases, with 4 bases sitting between them. This CDR3 has 11 amino acids.

The V gene is TRBV5-6, the J gene TRBJ1-2; D is possibly TRBD1 (6 bases). This CDR3 comprises 13 residues. V was clipped by 2 bases and J by 6 bases, with 11 bases between them. CDR1 is SGHDT and CDR2 is YYEEEE in the germline V gene. The CDR3: CASSLQGPDGYTF. CDR3 sequence (DNA): TGTGCCAGCAGCTTACAGGGCCCAGATGGCTACACCTTC.

The chain joins TRBV2 to TRBJ2-7; D is possibly TRBD2 (5 bases). V was clipped by 8 bases and J by 6 bases, with 20 bases between them. Germline CDR1 is SNHLY and CDR2 is FYNNEI. The CDR3 contains 14 residues. The CDR3 spells CASWLQSGVREQYF. CDR3 nucleotide sequence: TGTGCCAGCTGGCTACAGTCCGGGGTCCGCGAGCAGTACTTC.

The chain is built from TRBV6-4 and TRBJ1-2; TRBD1 aligns across 7 bases. Per the germline V gene, CDR1 is MRHNA and CDR2 is SNTAGT. The CDR3 covers 17 residues. Unmatched junction bases numbered 14, after V lost 5 bases and J lost 2 bases. CDR3 in DNA: TGTGCCAGCAGTAGACGGGACAGAGGATATTTAAACTATGGCTACACCTTC. As protein: CASSRRDRGYLNYGYTF.

The V gene is TRBV3-1 (or the pseudogene TRBV3-2), the J gene TRBJ2-3; 12 positions agree with TRBD2. The CDR3 extends over 17 amino acids. Trimming at V came to 0 bases and at J to 2 bases, leaving 3 bases not matched to a gene. Germline CDR1 and CDR2: LGHDT and YNNKEL (reference sequence). CDR3 DNA: TGTGCCAGCAGCCAAGAGCTAGCGGGAGGGTCCACAGATACGCAGTATTTT. Translated: CASSQELAGGSTDTQYF.

The chain combines TRBV28 with TRBJ2-6; 12 nucleotides align to TRBD2. Germline V gene sequence: CDR1 MDHEN, CDR2 SYDVKM. The CDR3 runs 17 residues. Losses at the gene ends were 6 bases for V and 0 bases for J; bases not matched to a gene: 3. This CDR3 is CASRGLAGLSGANVLTF. DNA of the CDR3: TGTGCCAGCAGAGGACTAGCGGGACTCTCTGGGGCCAACGTCCTGACTTTC.

The chain joins TRBV4-1 to TRBJ2-7, with D tentatively TRBD2 (7 bases). The V end was cut by 4 bases, the J end by 1 base, with 14 bases between. This CDR3 region has 15 residues. Looked up from germline, CDR1 is MGHRA and CDR2 is YSYEKL. The CDR3 DNA is TGCGCCAGCAGCCTTACACAGGGAGGGTCCTACGAGCAGTACTTC. Encoded protein: CASSLTQGGSYEQYF.